This record covers a single TCR beta chain. Its cognate antigen has yet to be identified. The input lacks base qualities; no much larger clone sits a single base away. This entry comes from a study of blood T cell repertoires in COVID-19 (dated by TCRdb to the early 2020s). With respect to the entire study: The collaborator samples originated in the United States, Italy and Spain and spanned the acute and convalescent phases of COVID-19. The prospective study material was composed of cDNA or gDNA derived from T cells, B-cell-depleted T cells, or PBMCs. The dataset comprised deeply sampled blood TCRbeta repertoires from subjects exposed to, actively infected with, or recovered from COVID-19. The repertoires were released in a freely available public database intended as a resource for research on the immune response to SARS-CoV-2. Samples came from the ongoing ImmuneRACE study (first 160 participants) plus 1,254 subjects from 6 global collaborators. The sample metadata nearly always contained a de-identified subject ID, COVID-19 status, age in years and sex. Where HLA class I and class II types were available, the types were taken from metadata supplied by the sample provider, not from assay-based typing.

The paper's findings and limits, for the study overall: The amount of clinical and demographic metadata varied by source and participant and was provided uncurated.

TCRbeta CDR3 regions were amplified from genomic DNA by means of the immunoSEQ Assay, a bias-controlled multiplex PCR. From the authors' description of their analysis: Nucleated cell counts per sample were estimated from amplification of reference gene primers within the assay. To quantify the absolute abundance of each unique TCRbeta CDR3 rearrangement, sequence reads were collapsed and filtered. For each sample, productive Simpson clonality was calculated by taking the square root of Simpson's diversity index across productive rearrangements. Held by TCRdb, this immuneACCESS table contains in-frame sequences only and omits some clones. Under half of the omission traces to an unresolved V gene where checked; the cause of the rest is unknown. The V and J calls and clone size were taken over from that table, and D and trimming were inferred from the DNA. The sample records 90,000 to 150,000 clones, just over 70% of which are singletons. The top ten constitute 0.65% to 0.95% of the sample.

Reading the germline V gene gives CDR1 KGHDR and CDR2 SFDVKD. Including cysteine and phenylalanine, the CDR3 has 17 amino acids. The sequence is cut down to CDR3 DNA, 51 bases in frame from base 1. Trimming removed 8 bases from V and 0 bases from J; the gene matches leave 14 bases unexplained. Whole blood was collected in K2EDTA tubes by collaborating institutions according to the institutions' own protocols. For TCRbeta analysis, collaborators shipped samples as frozen whole blood, isolated PBMCs, or DNA extracted from either of those sample types. This TCR was sampled from a human donor with acute or convalescent COVID-19. The donor label of this sample is uncertain. Specimen: peripheral blood. This chain is built from TRBV24-1 and TRBJ1-1; 7 bases in between match TRBD1. The CDR3 region: CATTPLRTGGVNTEAFF. In nucleotides, the sequence is TGTGCCACCACGCCCTTAAGGACAGGCGGGGTGAACACTGAAGCTTTCTTT.